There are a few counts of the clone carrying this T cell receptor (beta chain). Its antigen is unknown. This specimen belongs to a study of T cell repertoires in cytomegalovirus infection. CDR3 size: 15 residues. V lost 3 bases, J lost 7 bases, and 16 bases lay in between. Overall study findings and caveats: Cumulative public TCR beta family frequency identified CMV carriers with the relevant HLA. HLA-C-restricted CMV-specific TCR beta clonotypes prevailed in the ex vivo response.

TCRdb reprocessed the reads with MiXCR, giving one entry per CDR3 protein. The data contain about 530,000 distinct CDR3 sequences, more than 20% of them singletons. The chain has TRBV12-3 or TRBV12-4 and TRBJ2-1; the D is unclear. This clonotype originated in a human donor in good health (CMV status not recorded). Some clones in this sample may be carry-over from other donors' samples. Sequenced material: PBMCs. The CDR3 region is CASSLNGPKQNEQFF. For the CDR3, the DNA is TGTGCCAGCAGTTTGAATGGACCCAAGCAAAATGAGCAGTTCTTC.